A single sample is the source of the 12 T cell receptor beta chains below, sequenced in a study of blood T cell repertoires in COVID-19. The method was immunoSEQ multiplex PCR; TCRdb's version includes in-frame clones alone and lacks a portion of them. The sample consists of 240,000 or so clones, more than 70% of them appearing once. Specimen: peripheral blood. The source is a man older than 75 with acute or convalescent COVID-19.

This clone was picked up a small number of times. This chain's CDR3 is CASSLGQGTGNTIYF. The CDR3 bases are TGCGCCAGCAGCTTGGGACAGGGGACCGGAAACACCATATATTTT. The chain carries TRBV5-1 and TRBJ1-3, with 8 bases aligning to TRBD1. The CDR3 is 15 amino acids. The V segment lost 0 bases and the J segment 4 bases; nucleotides outside the gene matches: 3. Looked up from germline, CDR1 is SGHRS and CDR2 is YFSETQ.

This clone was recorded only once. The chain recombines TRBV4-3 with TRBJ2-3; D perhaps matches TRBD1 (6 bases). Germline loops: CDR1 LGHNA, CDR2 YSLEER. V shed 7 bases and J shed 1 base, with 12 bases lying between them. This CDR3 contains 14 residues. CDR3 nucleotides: TGCGCCAGCAAGCAGGGGCTAGGCACAGATACGCAGTATTTT. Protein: CASKQGLGTDTQYF.

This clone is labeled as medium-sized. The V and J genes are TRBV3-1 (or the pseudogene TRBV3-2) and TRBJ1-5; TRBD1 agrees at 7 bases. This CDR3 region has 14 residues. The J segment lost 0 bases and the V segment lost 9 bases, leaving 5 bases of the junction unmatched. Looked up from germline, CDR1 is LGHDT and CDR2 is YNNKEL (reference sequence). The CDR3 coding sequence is TGTGCCAGTTCCACAGGGGATAGCAATCAGCCCCAGCATTTT. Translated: CASSTGDSNQPQHF.

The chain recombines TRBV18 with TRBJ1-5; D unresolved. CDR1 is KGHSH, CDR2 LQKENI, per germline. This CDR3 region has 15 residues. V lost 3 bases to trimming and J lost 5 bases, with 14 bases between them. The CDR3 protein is CASSPGRVGDQPQHF. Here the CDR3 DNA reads TGTGCCAGCTCACCGGGAAGGGTGGGAGATCAGCCCCAGCATTTT.

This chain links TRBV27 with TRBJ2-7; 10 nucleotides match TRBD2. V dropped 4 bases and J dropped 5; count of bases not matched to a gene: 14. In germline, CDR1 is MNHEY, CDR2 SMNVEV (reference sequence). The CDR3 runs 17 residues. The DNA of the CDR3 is TGTGCCAGCAGTTATGGGAGCGGGAGGGGGAGTAGCGACGAGCAGTACTTC. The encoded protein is CASSYGSGRGSSDEQYF.

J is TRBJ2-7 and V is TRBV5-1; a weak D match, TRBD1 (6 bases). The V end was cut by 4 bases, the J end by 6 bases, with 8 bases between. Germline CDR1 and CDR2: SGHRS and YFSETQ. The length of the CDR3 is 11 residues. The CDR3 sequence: CASSVQGEQYF. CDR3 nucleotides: TGCGCCAGCAGCGTACAGGGCGAGCAGTACTTC.

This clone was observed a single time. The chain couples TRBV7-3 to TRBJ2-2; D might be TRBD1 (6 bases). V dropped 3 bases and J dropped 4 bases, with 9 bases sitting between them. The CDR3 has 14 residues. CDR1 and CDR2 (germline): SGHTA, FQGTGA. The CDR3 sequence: CASSLQGTTGELFF. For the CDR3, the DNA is TGTGCCAGCAGCTTGCAGGGGACCACCGGGGAGCTGTTTTTT. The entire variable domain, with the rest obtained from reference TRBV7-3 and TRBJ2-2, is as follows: GAGVSQTPSNKVTEKGKYVELRCDPISGHTALYWYRQSLGQGPEFLIYFQGTGAADDSGLPNDRFFAVRPEGSVSTLKIQRTERGDSAVYLCASSLQGTTGELFFGEGSRLTVL.

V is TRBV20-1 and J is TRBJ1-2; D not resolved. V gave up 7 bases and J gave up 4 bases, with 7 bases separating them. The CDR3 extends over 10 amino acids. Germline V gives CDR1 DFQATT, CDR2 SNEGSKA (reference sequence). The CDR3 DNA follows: TGCAGTGTCACAGCCTATGGCTACACCTTC. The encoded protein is CSVTAYGYTF.

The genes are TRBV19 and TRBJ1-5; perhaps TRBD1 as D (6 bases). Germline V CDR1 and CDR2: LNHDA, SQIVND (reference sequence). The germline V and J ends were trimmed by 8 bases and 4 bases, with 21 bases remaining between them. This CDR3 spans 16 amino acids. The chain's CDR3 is CASHRRGGLGNQPQHF. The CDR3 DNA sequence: TGTGCCAGTCATCGTCGAGGGGGTCTGGGGAATCAGCCCCAGCATTTT.

The CDR3 region has the DNA TGCAGTGCTGCTACAGGTTACGGCTACACCTTC. Translating it yields CSAATGYGYTF. This chain joins TRBV20-1 and TRBJ1-2; maybe TRBD1 (5 bases). The CDR3 has 11 residues. Trimming stripped 5 bases from V and 8 bases from J, with 12 bases between. The germline gives CDR1 DFQATT, CDR2 SNEGSKA (reference sequence).

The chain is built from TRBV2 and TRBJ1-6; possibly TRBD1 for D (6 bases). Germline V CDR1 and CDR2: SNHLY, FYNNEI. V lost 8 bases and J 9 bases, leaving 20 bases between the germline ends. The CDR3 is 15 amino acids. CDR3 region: CASVRYRVSPSPLHF. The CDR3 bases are TGTGCCAGCGTTAGATACAGGGTTTCCCCTTCACCCCTCCACTTT.

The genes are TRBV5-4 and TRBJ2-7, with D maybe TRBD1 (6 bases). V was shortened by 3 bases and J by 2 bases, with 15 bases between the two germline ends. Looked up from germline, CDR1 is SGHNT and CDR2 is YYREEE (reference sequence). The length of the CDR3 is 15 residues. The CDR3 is CASSYTGTSPYEQYF. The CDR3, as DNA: TGTGCCAGCAGCTATACCGGGACAAGCCCCTACGAGCAGTACTTC.